Each of the 31 T cell receptor beta chains below was sequenced from the same sample in a study of shared clonotypes between healthy human individuals. Assay used: immunoSEQ multiplex PCR; TCRdb lists only in-frame clones, some missing. The sample holds about 360,000 clones, 70% to 75% seen once. Source material: memory CD4+ T cells sorted from blood. Subset denoted: CD45RA-negative fraction. Receptors originate from a man younger than 40 in good health.

There are a few counts of this clone. V usage is TRBV7-2 and J usage is TRBJ1-2, with D perhaps matching TRBD1 (6 bases). This CDR3 has 16 residues. The V gene lost 4 bases and the J gene lost 1 base, with 16 bases spanning the gap. Per the germline V gene, CDR1 is SGHTA and CDR2 is FQGNSA. This CDR3 reads CASSSTGPGGNYGYTF. The CDR3 nucleotides read TGTGCCAGCAGCTCTACAGGGCCGGGGGGTAACTATGGCTACACCTTC.

CDR3 bases: TGTGCCAGCAGCTTGAGGGCCAGAAGAATGAACACTGAAGCTTTCTTT. This codes for CASSLRARRMNTEAFF. The chain is built from TRBV5-4 and TRBJ1-1; no clear D. This CDR3 has 16 residues. Germline CDR1 SGHNT, CDR2 YYREEE (reference sequence). The ends were cut back, 1 base at V and 0 bases at J, with 13 bases in the middle.

This clone has just one count. The CDR3 region has the DNA TGTGCCAGCAGTTTATTTCCAGGGGACCAGCCCCAGCATTTT. Protein: CASSLFPGDQPQHF. V is TRBV27 and J is TRBJ1-5; tentative D call: TRBD1 (6 bases). This CDR3 spans 14 amino acids. Germline V gene lookup returns CDR1 MNHEY and CDR2 SMNVEV (reference sequence). V gave up 1 base and J gave up 7 bases, with 11 bases separating them.

On this clone itself: The same CDR3 can be traced to other DNA sequences in this sample. The J gene is TRBJ2-7, the V gene TRBV7-8, with TRBD2 matching over 10 bases. Unmatched junction bases numbered 2, after V lost 5 bases and J lost 4 bases. The CDR3 contains 13 residues. The germline V gene has CDR1 SGHVS and CDR2 FQNEAQ. CDR3 loop: CASSGLAEYEQYF. The CDR3 nucleotides read TGTGCCAGCAGCGGACTAGCGGAATACGAGCAGTACTTC.

This clone showed up just a few times. This chain connects TRBV7-3 to TRBJ2-2; D may match TRBD1 or TRBD2 (5 bases each). Trimming left V 4 bases short and J 3 bases short, with 9 bases between. CDR1 and CDR2 (germline): SGHTA, FQGTGA. This CDR3 contains 14 residues. For the CDR3, the DNA is TGTGCCAGCAGCTCAGGGACGGACACCGGGGAGCTGTTTTTT. Its translation: CASSSGTDTGELFF. Combining the CDR3 with reference TRBV7-3 and TRBJ2-2 gives the whole variable domain GAGVSQTPSNKVTEKGKYVELRCDPISGHTALYWYRQSLGQGPEFLIYFQGTGAADDSGLPNDRFFAVRPEGSVSTLKIQRTERGDSAVYLCASSSGTDTGELFFGEGSRLTVL.

The genes are TRBV6-1 and TRBJ1-2; D is possibly TRBD1 (5 bases). CDR3 length equals 15 residues. The germline V and J ends were trimmed by 6 bases and 1 base, with 15 bases remaining between them. CDR1 is MNHNS and CDR2 is SASEGT in the germline V gene. CDR3 residues: CASRRRLDSNYGYTF. The DNA for the CDR3 is TGTGCCAGCAGAAGGAGGCTCGACAGTAACTATGGCTACACCTTC.

The chain recombines TRBV6-5 with TRBJ2-2; D is unclear. The CDR3 has 14 amino acids. V was shortened by 2 bases and J by 4 bases, with 8 bases between the two germline ends. Germline loops: CDR1 MNHEY, CDR2 SVGAGI. The CDR3 here is CASSYLLTTGELFF. The CDR3 coding sequence is TGTGCCAGCAGTTACCTCTTAACCACCGGGGAGCTGTTTTTT.

The J gene is TRBJ1-5, the V gene TRBV25-1; perhaps TRBD1 as D (5 bases). Germline V CDR1 and CDR2: MGHDK, SYGVNS. The CDR3 covers 14 residues. Between the trimmed V and J ends, which lost 6 bases and 5 bases, there was a span of 14 bases. The DNA of the CDR3 is TGTGCCAGCAGGGCTCAGGGAAAGGATCAGCCCCAGCATTTT. Its protein is CASRAQGKDQPQHF. The whole variable domain, filled in from reference TRBV25-1 and TRBJ1-5, reads EADIYQTPRYLVIGTGKKITLECSQTMGHDKMYWYQQDPGMELHLIHYSYGVNSTEKGDLSSESTVSRIRTEHFPLTLESARPSHTSQYLCASRAQGKDQPQHFGDGTRLSIL.

This chain links TRBV14 with TRBJ1-5; no clear D. The CDR3 has 20 amino acids. From germline, CDR1 is SGHDN and CDR2 FVKESK. V was trimmed by 2 bases and J by 0 bases, leaving 23 bases between them. CDR3 loop: CASSQPDGVSPLYSNQPQHF. CDR3 in DNA: TGTGCCAGCAGCCAACCAGACGGGGTATCCCCTCTTTATAGCAATCAGCCCCAGCATTTT.

The gene calls are TRBV28 and TRBJ2-3; weak D call: TRBD2 (5 bases). CDR3 size: 16 residues. Germline V gene lookup returns CDR1 MDHEN and CDR2 SYDVKM. V was clipped by 6 bases and J by 4 bases, with 20 bases between them. The CDR3 DNA reads TGTGCCAGCAGCGATGCGGGTTTTAGCCCCCCAGATACGCAGTATTTT. Its translation is CASSDAGFSPPDTQYF.

The J gene is TRBJ1-5, the V gene TRBV29-1, with a possible D match to TRBD1 (5 bases). The germline V gene has CDR1 SQVTM and CDR2 ANQGSEA. The CDR3 contains 13 residues. V was clipped by 4 bases and J by 2 bases, with 9 bases between them. CDR3 DNA: TGCAGCGTTGCAGGGCTTGGCAATCAGCCCCAGCATTTT. This gives the protein CSVAGLGNQPQHF.

The V call is TRBV9, the J call TRBJ1-3; D not resolved. Trimming pared 4 bases from V and 7 bases from J, leaving 9 bases between. CDR3 size: 12 residues. Per the germline V gene, CDR1 is SGDLS and CDR2 is YYNGEE. The CDR3 loop reads CASSPSRNTIYF. Written as DNA, the CDR3 is TGTGCCAGCAGCCCCTCTAGGAACACCATATATTTT.

This chain joins TRBV19 and TRBJ2-1; possibly TRBD1 for D (5 bases). CDR1 and CDR2 (germline): LNHDA, SQIVND (reference sequence). The V and J ends lost 5 bases and 2 bases respectively, with 7 bases between them. This CDR3 has 13 residues. Here the CDR3 DNA reads TGTGCCAGTAGTGGGGCGGCCTACAATGAGCAGTTCTTC. It yields the protein CASSGAAYNEQFF.

The V and J genes are TRBV13 and TRBJ2-7, with D hard to call. V was clipped by 5 bases and J by 0 bases, with 11 bases between them. The CDR3 has 14 residues. In germline, CDR1 is PRHDT, CDR2 FYEKMQ (reference sequence). The CDR3 spells CASSLYGDSYEQYF. The CDR3 DNA reads as TGTGCCAGCAGCCTCTATGGGGACTCCTACGAGCAGTACTTC.

In this sample, this clone turned up a few times. The V gene is TRBV20-1, the J gene TRBJ1-1; D is undetermined. The CDR3 runs 11 residues. V dropped 5 bases and J dropped 8 bases, with 12 bases sitting between them. Germline V gene sequence: CDR1 DFQATT, CDR2 SNEGSKA (reference sequence). The CDR3 protein is CSAGLSREAFF. As DNA, the CDR3 is TGCAGTGCTGGGCTATCAAGAGAAGCTTTCTTT.

With regard to this clone: Other DNA sequences in the same sample also yield this CDR3. The V and J genes are TRBV9 and TRBJ2-1, with D maybe TRBD1 (5 bases). Germline V lookup: CDR1 SGDLS, CDR2 YYNGEE. Between the trimmed V and J ends, which lost 3 bases and 5 bases, there was a span of 9 bases. CDR3 length: 13 amino acids. The CDR3 DNA follows: TGTGCCAGCAGCGAGCAGGGCGACAATGAGCAGTTCTTC. Its protein product is CASSEQGDNEQFF.

The chain carries TRBV28 and TRBJ2-5, with 8 bases matching TRBD1. The germline V gene has CDR1 MDHEN and CDR2 SYDVKM. V gave up 4 bases and J gave up 2 bases; unmatched junction bases: 6. This CDR3 spans 15 amino acids. CDR3 residues: CASSSLQGGQETQYF. In nucleotides, the CDR3 is TGTGCCAGCAGTTCGTTACAGGGGGGACAAGAGACCCAGTACTTC.

V usage is TRBV7-2 and J usage is TRBJ2-4; D is possibly TRBD1 or TRBD2 (5 bases each). CDR1 SGHTA and CDR2 FQGNSA come from the germline V gene. The V end was cut by 4 bases, the J end by 0 bases, with 16 bases between. The CDR3 is 17 amino acids. CDR3 protein: CASSSGTDRLAKNIQYF. Here the CDR3 DNA reads TGTGCCAGCAGCTCGGGGACCGATCGACTAGCCAAAAACATTCAGTACTTC.

This clone showed up many times. An end of the junction differs from the germline gene, which may be a read error. The J gene is TRBJ1-1, the V gene TRBV29-1; 7 nucleotides line up with TRBD1. This CDR3 is built from 14 residues. From germline, CDR1 is SQVTM and CDR2 ANQGSEA. CDR3 DNA sequence: TGCAGCGCTAGACAGGGTCATGGGAACGCTGAAGCTTTCTTT. It is translated as CSARQGHGNAEAFF.

V and J are TRBV18 and TRBJ1-4; no definite D call. V was shortened by 3 bases and J by 2 bases, with 13 bases between the two germline ends. The V gene's germline CDR1 is KGHSH and CDR2 LQKENI. There are 16 residues in the CDR3. CDR3 region: CASSPREMGTNEKLFF. The CDR3 DNA reads TGTGCCAGCTCACCGAGGGAGATGGGGACTAATGAAAAACTGTTTTTT.

At least ten counts were recorded for this clone. The sample has other DNA sequences that encode this CDR3 too. This chain connects TRBV19 to TRBJ1-5; D gene ambiguous. V was trimmed by 3 bases and J by 0 bases, leaving 9 bases between them. From germline, CDR1 is LNHDA and CDR2 SQIVND (reference sequence). The CDR3 runs to 15 residues. DNA of the CDR3: TGTGCCAGTAGTATTTCGCCCGATAGCAATCAGCCCCAGCATTTT. Encoded protein: CASSISPDSNQPQHF.

This clone has a handful of counts. The rearrangement uses TRBV30 and TRBJ1-2, with D hard to call. Germline V gene data show CDR1 as GTSNPN and CDR2 as SVGIG (reference sequence). The CDR3 is 13 residues long. The V gene lost 2 bases and the J gene lost 5 bases, with 12 bases spanning the gap. The CDR3 DNA reads as TGTGCCTGGAGTTCTGGGGTAGGGTATGGCTACACCTTC. Encoded protein: CAWSSGVGYGYTF.

The V call is TRBV2, the J call TRBJ1-5; 9 bases match TRBD1. CDR3 length: 13 residues. Trimming took 5 bases from V and 7 from J; bases not matched to a gene: 3. Germline CDR1 SNHLY, CDR2 FYNNEI. The CDR3, as DNA: TGTGCCAGCAGTCCGGGACAGGGCCAGCCCCAGCATTTT. It yields the protein CASSPGQGQPQHF.

The chain combines TRBV5-1 with TRBJ2-7, with 7 positions matching TRBD1. CDR3 length: 15 amino acids. CDR1 SGHRS and CDR2 YFSETQ come from the germline V gene. V was pared by 0 bases and J by 3 bases, with 6 bases of the junction left unmatched. In DNA form, the CDR3 reads TGCGCCAGCAGCTTGGGAACAGGGGCCCGCTACGAGCAGTACTTC. Protein: CASSLGTGARYEQYF.

In its sample, this clone was seen a few times. The genes are TRBV5-6 and TRBJ1-6, with 7 bases lining up with TRBD1. The V gene end was trimmed by 3 bases and the J gene end by 7 bases; junction bases not matched to a gene: 13. The CDR3 has 17 amino acids. Germline CDR1 SGHDT, CDR2 YYEEEE. Written as DNA, the CDR3 is TGTGCCAGCAGCTCGTATGGCCGACAGGGAGGGAATTCACCCCTCCACTTT. It is translated as CASSSYGRQGGNSPLHF.

This clone has just one count. The V and J genes are TRBV2 and TRBJ1-5; D not certain. The germline gives CDR1 SNHLY, CDR2 FYNNEI. Trimming left V 3 bases short and J 8 bases short, with 20 bases between. This CDR3 has 16 residues. The CDR3 DNA is TGTGCCAGCAGTGACCCGGGAGATACTAGCTGGGAGCCCCAGCATTTT. This translates into CASSDPGDTSWEPQHF.

This chain links TRBV7-2 with TRBJ1-5; a weak D match, TRBD1 (6 bases). In germline, CDR1 is SGHTA, CDR2 FQGNSA. The germline V and J ends were trimmed by 3 bases and 5 bases, with 14 bases remaining between them. This CDR3 spans 15 amino acids. CDR3 in DNA: TGTGCCAGCAGCTTCCGGGGGGGCGAACATCAGCCCCAGCATTTT. This encodes CASSFRGGEHQPQHF. Filled out from reference TRBV7-2 and TRBJ1-5, the complete variable domain reads GAGVSQSPSNKVTEKGKDVELRCDPISGHTALYWYRQSLGQGLEFLIYFQGNSAPDKSGLPSDRFSAERTGGSVSTLTIQRTQQEDSAVYLCASSFRGGEHQPQHFGDGTRLSIL.

This clone was counted only a few times. This chain uses TRBV2 with TRBJ2-2, with TRBD2 as a possible D gene (6 bases). V lost 6 bases, J lost 3 bases, and 11 bases lay in between. Germline CDR1 is SNHLY and CDR2 is FYNNEI. This CDR3 comprises 14 residues. The CDR3 protein is CASRGLTDTGELFF. CDR3 coding DNA: TGTGCCAGCAGGGGACTTACGGACACCGGGGAGCTGTTTTTT.

This chain connects TRBV4-3 to TRBJ2-2, with D perhaps matching TRBD1 or TRBD2 (5 bases each). V gave up 5 bases and J gave up 4 bases, with 14 bases separating them. This CDR3 has 15 amino acids. CDR1 LGHNA and CDR2 YSLEER come from the germline V gene. The CDR3 reads CASSYAGTVTGELFF. CDR3 bases: TGCGCCAGCAGCTATGCCGGGACGGTCACCGGGGAGCTGTTTTTT.

This chain connects TRBV10-2 to TRBJ2-1; TRBD2 agrees at 8 bases. The CDR3 is 14 amino acids. CDR1 and CDR2 (germline): WSHSY, SAAADI. Germline trimming cut 3 bases from V and 4 bases from J; bases unmatched to any gene: 2. The CDR3 loop reads CASSDTSGYNEQFF. The CDR3 DNA reads as TGCGCCAGCAGTGACACTAGCGGTTACAATGAGCAGTTCTTC.

This clone was observed a handful of times. The chain employs TRBV2 and TRBJ2-7; 10 nucleotides align to TRBD1. J was trimmed by 6 bases and V by 4 bases; bases with no gene match: 3. The germline gives CDR1 SNHLY, CDR2 FYNNEI. CDR3 length: 13 residues. The CDR3 loop reads CASSAGTGVEQYF. The CDR3 nucleotides are TGTGCCAGCAGTGCCGGGACAGGGGTCGAGCAGTACTTC.